Described below is a single T cell receptor (beta chain) sequence and its context. Data came from immunoSEQ multiplex PCR; TCRdb stores just in-frame clones and leaves some out. The sample carries 340,000 or so clones, 80% to 90% recorded once. This specimen comes from a study of blood T cell repertoires in COVID-19. Whole-study context: There were acute and convalescent COVID-19 samples, and they came from the United States, Italy and Spain. T cells, B-cell-depleted T cells, or PBMCs supplied cDNA or gDNA.

The CDR3 extends over 17 amino acids. The V gene's germline CDR1 is SGHTA and CDR2 FQGNSA. The V gene end was trimmed by 1 base and the J gene end by 2 bases; junction bases not matched to a gene: 10. The chain links TRBV7-2 to TRBJ2-7; 8 bases are shared with TRBD2. The receptor comes from a woman between 35 and 50 years old with acute COVID-19. The material sequenced was PBMCs or T cells enriched from blood (not recorded which). CDR3 residues: CASSLVHLAGATYEQYF. CDR3 in DNA: TGTGCCAGCAGCTTAGTCCATCTAGCGGGCGCAACCTACGAGCAGTACTTC. The full variable domain, rest sourced from reference TRBV7-2 and TRBJ2-7, is GAGVSQSPSNKVTEKGKDVELRCDPISGHTALYWYRQSLGQGLEFLIYFQGNSAPDKSGLPSDRFSAERTGGSVSTLTIQRTQQEDSAVYLCASSLVHLAGATYEQYFGPGTRLTVT.